Listed below are T cell receptor beta chains from one sample, sequenced in a study of blood T cell repertoires in COVID-19. Some clones are missing from TCRdb's copy, which holds only in-frame ones; the method was immunoSEQ multiplex PCR. The repertoire has some 460,000 clones, about 85% of them found once; the top ten carry roughly 2%. Sequencing was performed on PBMCs or T cells enriched from blood (not recorded which). These receptors all stem from a woman between 18 and 30 years old with acute COVID-19. CDR3s include the opening cysteine and the closing phenylalanine or tryptophan. The D gene is left open where the match is weak. The size field is filled for only some rows; it gives once, few, many or a size class.

v_call: TRBV24-1; d_call: .; clone_size: .; j_call: TRBJ2-1; cdr3_nt: TGTGCCACCAGTGATTTAAACTGGGCTCCCGACGGGCAGTTCTTC; cdr3_aa: CATSDLNWAPDGQFF
v_call: TRBV10-3; d_call: .; clone_size: .; j_call: TRBJ1-5; cdr3_nt: TGTGCCATCAGCTCTGACGGGAATCAGCCCCAGCATTTT; cdr3_aa: CAISSDGNQPQHF
v_call: TRBV11-2; d_call: .; clone_size: .; j_call: TRBJ1-3; cdr3_nt: TGTGCCAGCAGCTGGGGACAATCGGGAAACACCATATATTTT; cdr3_aa: CASSWGQSGNTIYF
v_call: TRBV5-4; d_call: .; clone_size: .; j_call: TRBJ1-1; cdr3_nt: TGTGCCAGCAGCCGGGACACCAACACTGAAGCTTTCTTT; cdr3_aa: CASSRDTNTEAFF
v_call: TRBV3-1/TRBV3-2; d_call: TRBD2; clone_size: few; j_call: TRBJ2-7; cdr3_nt: TGTGCCAGCAGCCAAATTGGGACTAGGGCCGAGCAGTACTTC; cdr3_aa: CASSQIGTRAEQYF
v_call: TRBV18; d_call: .; clone_size: .; j_call: TRBJ1-1; cdr3_nt: TGTGCCAGCTCTCCTCCCGGGGGGTGGAACACTGAAGCTTTCTTT; cdr3_aa: CASSPPGGWNTEAFF
v_call: TRBV4-1; d_call: .; clone_size: .; j_call: TRBJ2-2; cdr3_nt: TGCGCCAGCAGCCAGGATCGGGGGAACACCGGGGAGCTGTTTTTT; cdr3_aa: CASSQDRGNTGELFF
v_call: TRBV2; d_call: TRBD1; clone_size: .; j_call: TRBJ1-1; cdr3_nt: TGTGCCAGCCGAACACAGGGGGCGACTGAAGCTTTCTTT; cdr3_aa: CASRTQGATEAFF
v_call: TRBV29-1; d_call: TRBD1; clone_size: .; j_call: TRBJ2-7; cdr3_nt: TGCAGCGCATCGACAGGGTTGTCCTACGAGCAGTACTTC; cdr3_aa: CSASTGLSYEQYF
v_call: TRBV19; d_call: TRBD1; clone_size: .; j_call: TRBJ1-2; cdr3_nt: TGTGCCAGTACCCAATCAGGGGGGCGAAGTTACGGCTACACCTTC; cdr3_aa: CASTQSGGRSYGYTF
v_call: TRBV6-2/TRBV6-3; d_call: .; clone_size: .; j_call: TRBJ1-6; cdr3_nt: TGTGCCAGCAGTTCACCCGGCTATAATTCACCCCTCCACTTT; cdr3_aa: CASSSPGYNSPLHF
v_call: TRBV4-3; d_call: TRBD1; clone_size: .; j_call: TRBJ1-4; cdr3_nt: TGCGCCAGCAGCCAAGAGGCCGGGACAGGGGGTTTTGCAACTAATGAAAAACTGTTTTTT; cdr3_aa: CASSQEAGTGGFATNEKLFF
v_call: TRBV9; d_call: .; clone_size: once; j_call: TRBJ1-1; cdr3_nt: TGTGCCAGCAGCCCTAGGGACATGAACACTGAAGCTTTCTTT; cdr3_aa: CASSPRDMNTEAFF
v_call: TRBV10-2; d_call: TRBD1; clone_size: .; j_call: TRBJ1-5; cdr3_nt: TGCGCCACGGACAGGGCTAGGAATAGCAATCAGCCCCAGCATTTT; cdr3_aa: CATDRARNSNQPQHF
v_call: TRBV4-3; d_call: .; clone_size: .; j_call: TRBJ2-1; cdr3_nt: TGCGCCAGCAGCCAAATCGACAGACTAGGCGACAATGAGCAGTTCTTC; cdr3_aa: CASSQIDRLGDNEQFF
v_call: TRBV28; d_call: TRBD1; clone_size: .; j_call: TRBJ1-1; cdr3_nt: TGTGCCAGCAGTCCCGATTCGGGACAGGGGGCGAATGGGGCTTTCTTT; cdr3_aa: CASSPDSGQGANGAFF
v_call: TRBV10-1; d_call: .; clone_size: once; j_call: TRBJ2-7; cdr3_nt: TGCGCCAGCAGTGAAAATGGAGAGAACTACGAGCAGTACTTC; cdr3_aa: CASSENGENYEQYF
v_call: TRBV12-3/TRBV12-4; d_call: .; clone_size: .; j_call: TRBJ2-3; cdr3_nt: TGTGCCAGCAGTTCCCGGGGAACAGATACGCAGTATTTT; cdr3_aa: CASSSRGTDTQYF
v_call: TRBV13; d_call: .; clone_size: .; j_call: TRBJ2-5; cdr3_nt: TGTGCCAGCAGCCTGGGGCCAGGGGATGAGACGTACTTC; cdr3_aa: CASSLGPGDETYF
v_call: TRBV30; d_call: .; clone_size: .; j_call: TRBJ1-1; cdr3_nt: TGTGCCTGGAATCTGGAGGGGTGGGAGGCTTTCTTT; cdr3_aa: CAWNLEGWEAFF
v_call: TRBV7-8; d_call: .; clone_size: .; j_call: TRBJ2-2; cdr3_nt: TGTGCCAGCAGACAGAGACCAGCTCCGAACACCGGGGAGCTGTTTTTT; cdr3_aa: CASRQRPAPNTGELFF
v_call: TRBV28; d_call: TRBD1; clone_size: .; j_call: TRBJ1-2; cdr3_nt: TGTGCCAGCGCAGTAGGAGGGGGCGCCTATGGCTACACCTTC; cdr3_aa: CASAVGGGAYGYTF
v_call: TRBV5-1; d_call: TRBD1; clone_size: .; j_call: TRBJ2-1; cdr3_nt: TGCGCCAGCACTCCCCCGGGACAGGGTCCCTACAATGAGCAGTTCTTC; cdr3_aa: CASTPPGQGPYNEQFF
v_call: TRBV5-1; d_call: TRBD2; clone_size: once; j_call: TRBJ2-2; cdr3_nt: TGCGCCAGCAGCCCGACTAGCGGGGGACTGCTCAACACCGGGGAGCTGTTTTTT; cdr3_aa: CASSPTSGGLLNTGELFF
v_call: TRBV7-9; d_call: TRBD2; clone_size: .; j_call: TRBJ2-7; cdr3_nt: TGTGCCAGCAGCTTAGTTCTAGCGGGAGGGCAGGGGGAGCAGTACTTC; cdr3_aa: CASSLVLAGGQGEQYF
v_call: TRBV5-4; d_call: TRBD1; clone_size: .; j_call: TRBJ1-4; cdr3_nt: TGTGCCAGCAGCATACAGGGGGAGGTTGAAAAACTGTTTTTT; cdr3_aa: CASSIQGEVEKLFF
v_call: TRBV25-1; d_call: .; clone_size: .; j_call: TRBJ2-1; cdr3_nt: TGTGCCAGCAGTGACCCACAGGGTCCCTCCTACAATGAGCAGTTCTTC; cdr3_aa: CASSDPQGPSYNEQFF
v_call: TRBV11-3; d_call: .; clone_size: few; j_call: TRBJ1-6; cdr3_nt: TGTGCCAGCAGCTTAGGGGGGGGCTCACCCCTCCACTTT; cdr3_aa: CASSLGGGSPLHF
v_call: TRBV2; d_call: .; clone_size: .; j_call: TRBJ1-2; cdr3_nt: TGTGCCAGCAGTGAACCCCTCCCGGCGGGGGGCCGATATGGCTACACCTTC; cdr3_aa: CASSEPLPAGGRYGYTF
v_call: TRBV7-2; d_call: TRBD1; clone_size: .; j_call: TRBJ2-5; cdr3_nt: TGTGCCAGCAGCTTAGTAGGCGGGGACAGGGGGCAGGCCCAGTACTTC; cdr3_aa: CASSLVGGDRGQAQYF
v_call: TRBV24-1; d_call: TRBD2; clone_size: .; j_call: TRBJ2-1; cdr3_nt: TGTGCCACCAGCCAGAAAACCACCGGGACTAGACCCAATGAGCAGTTCTTC; cdr3_aa: CATSQKTTGTRPNEQFF
v_call: TRBV6-5; d_call: .; clone_size: .; j_call: TRBJ1-1; cdr3_nt: TGTGCCAGCAGTTACCAGGGAATGAACACTGAAGCTTTCTTT; cdr3_aa: CASSYQGMNTEAFF
v_call: TRBV7-3; d_call: TRBD1; clone_size: .; j_call: TRBJ1-2; cdr3_nt: TGTGCCAGCAGCTCTACAGGGGGCGACTATGGCTACACCTTC; cdr3_aa: CASSSTGGDYGYTF
v_call: TRBV7-9; d_call: TRBD1; clone_size: .; j_call: TRBJ2-7; cdr3_nt: TGTGCCAGCCGCCGGGACAGGCCCTACGAGCAGTACTTC; cdr3_aa: CASRRDRPYEQYF
v_call: TRBV5-4; d_call: .; clone_size: few; j_call: TRBJ1-1; cdr3_nt: TGTGCCAGCAGCTTAAACAGCCTTAACACTGAAGCTTTCTTT; cdr3_aa: CASSLNSLNTEAFF
v_call: TRBV19; d_call: .; clone_size: .; j_call: TRBJ1-5; cdr3_nt: TGTGCCAGTAGTACGACAATCAATCAGCCCCAGCATTTT; cdr3_aa: CASSTTINQPQHF
v_call: TRBV7-6; d_call: .; clone_size: .; j_call: TRBJ1-2; cdr3_nt: TGTGCCAGCAGCTTATTACAGGGTGAACTCTATGGCTACACCTTC; cdr3_aa: CASSLLQGELYGYTF
v_call: TRBV10-1; d_call: .; clone_size: few; j_call: TRBJ1-1; cdr3_nt: TGCGCCAGCAGTGAACATCCGAACACTGAAGCTTTCTTT; cdr3_aa: CASSEHPNTEAFF
v_call: TRBV28; d_call: .; clone_size: .; j_call: TRBJ1-2; cdr3_nt: TGTGCCAGCAGCCTAAGAACGGCTAACTATGGCTACACCTTC; cdr3_aa: CASSLRTANYGYTF
v_call: TRBV6-2/TRBV6-3; d_call: .; clone_size: .; j_call: TRBJ1-2; cdr3_nt: TGTGCCAGCAGCAACAGGGACAACTATGGCTACACCTTC; cdr3_aa: CASSNRDNYGYTF
v_call: TRBV2; d_call: TRBD1; clone_size: .; j_call: TRBJ2-7; cdr3_nt: TGTGCCACACAGGGGGCGCGCTACGAGCAGTACTTC; cdr3_aa: CATQGARYEQYF
v_call: TRBV7-9; d_call: .; clone_size: .; j_call: TRBJ1-2; cdr3_nt: TGTGCCAGCAGCTTAATAGTAGACCATGCCGGGACTCCCTATGGCTACACCTTC; cdr3_aa: CASSLIVDHAGTPYGYTF
v_call: TRBV4-3; d_call: .; clone_size: .; j_call: TRBJ1-1; cdr3_nt: TGCGCCAGCAGCCGCAGGGGAGCGAACACTGAAGCTTTCTTT; cdr3_aa: CASSRRGANTEAFF
v_call: TRBV3-1/TRBV3-2; d_call: TRBD2; clone_size: .; j_call: TRBJ2-1; cdr3_nt: TGTGCCAGCAGCCAGCCAGACGGGGGGTACAATGAGCAGTTCTTC; cdr3_aa: CASSQPDGGYNEQFF
v_call: TRBV28; d_call: .; clone_size: .; j_call: TRBJ1-4; cdr3_nt: TGTGCCAGCAGTTTGGCCCATGAAAAACTGTTTTTT; cdr3_aa: CASSLAHEKLFF
v_call: TRBV19; d_call: .; clone_size: .; j_call: TRBJ1-1; cdr3_nt: TGTGCCAGTAGTCCTCAGACAGACAACACTGAAGCTTTCTTT; cdr3_aa: CASSPQTDNTEAFF
v_call: TRBV27; d_call: .; clone_size: few; j_call: TRBJ2-5; cdr3_nt: TGTGCCAGCAGTACCCAGTACCAAGAGACCCAGTACTTC; cdr3_aa: CASSTQYQETQYF
v_call: TRBV9; d_call: TRBD1; clone_size: .; j_call: TRBJ2-7; cdr3_nt: TGTGCCAGCAGCGTAGGAGACAGGGGTGGTCACGAGCAGTACTTC; cdr3_aa: CASSVGDRGGHEQYF
v_call: TRBV28; d_call: TRBD1; clone_size: .; j_call: TRBJ1-2; cdr3_nt: TGTGCCAGCAGTGGGAAACAGGGGGCATATTTTAACTATGGCTACACCTTC; cdr3_aa: CASSGKQGAYFNYGYTF